This T cell receptor beta chain emerged from a study of blood T cell repertoires in COVID-19. Using immunoSEQ multiplex PCR, the repertoire was profiled, and TCRdb retains in-frame clones only, with some absent. The data contain roughly 110,000 clones, 70% to 90% of them seen just once; the ten biggest clones take up roughly 8.4%. V was shortened by 6 bases and J by 2 bases, with 14 bases between the two germline ends. CDR1 is MNHNY, CDR2 SVGAGI, per germline (reference sequence). This CDR3 comprises 14 residues. The clonotype was recovered from an older woman who had recovered from COVID-19. Sequencing was performed on peripheral blood. The gene calls are TRBV6-6 and TRBJ2-7, with D possibly TRBD1 on 5 matching bases. The CDR3 sequence: CASRQPGQPYEQYF. CDR3 nucleotides: TGTGCCAGCAGACAGCCCGGACAACCCTACGAGCAGTACTTC.